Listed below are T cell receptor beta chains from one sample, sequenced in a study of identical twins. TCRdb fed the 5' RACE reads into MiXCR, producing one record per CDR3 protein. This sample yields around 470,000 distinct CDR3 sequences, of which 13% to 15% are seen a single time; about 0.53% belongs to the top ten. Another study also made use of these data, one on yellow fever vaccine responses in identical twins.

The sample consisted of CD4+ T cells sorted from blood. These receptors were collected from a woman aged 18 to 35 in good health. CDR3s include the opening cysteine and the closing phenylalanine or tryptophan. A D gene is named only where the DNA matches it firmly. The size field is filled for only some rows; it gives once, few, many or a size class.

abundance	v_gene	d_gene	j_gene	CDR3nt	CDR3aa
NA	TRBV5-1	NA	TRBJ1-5	TGCGCCAGCAGCTTTGACGGAGGGGTAGGACAGCCCCAGCATTTT	CASSFDGGVGQPQHF
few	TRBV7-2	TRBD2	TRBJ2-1	TGTGCCAGCACGGGACTAGCGGGAGGCTCCAATGAGCAGTTCTTC	CASTGLAGGSNEQFF
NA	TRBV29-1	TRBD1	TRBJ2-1	TGCAGCGTCAGGACAGGGAACTACTACAATGAGCAGTTCTTC	CSVRTGNYYNEQFF
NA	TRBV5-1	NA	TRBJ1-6	TGCGCCAGCAGCTTGGCCTCCGATAATTCACCCCTCCACTTT	CASSLASDNSPLHF
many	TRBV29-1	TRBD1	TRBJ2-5	TGCAGCGTCTCGACAGGGGTAGAGACCCAGTACTTC	CSVSTGVETQYF
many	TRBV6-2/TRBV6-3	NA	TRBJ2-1	TGTGCCAGCAGTTTTGTAGGGAATGAGCAGTTCTTC	CASSFVGNEQFF
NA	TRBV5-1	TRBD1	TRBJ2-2	TGCGCCAGCAGCGGGACAGGGGAAGTCGGGGAGCTGTTTTTT	CASSGTGEVGELFF
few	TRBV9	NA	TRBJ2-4	TGTGCCAGCAGCGGAGGGTTAGGGGGGGACATTCAGTACTTC	CASSGGLGGDIQYF
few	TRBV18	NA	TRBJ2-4	TGTGCCAGCTCACAGGAAGCACTAGCCAAAAACATTCAGTACTTC	CASSQEALAKNIQYF
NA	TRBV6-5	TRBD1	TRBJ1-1	TGTGCCAGCAGTTACCCGACAGGGGGTTTGCCTGAAGCTTTCTTT	CASSYPTGGLPEAFF
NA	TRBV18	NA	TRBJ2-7	TGTGCCAGCTCACCACCGGGGTTGTACGAGCAGTACTTC	CASSPPGLYEQYF
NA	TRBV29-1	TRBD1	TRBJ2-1	TGCAGCGGGACAGGGGGCAATGAGCAGTTCTTC	CSGTGGNEQFF
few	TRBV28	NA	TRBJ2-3	TGTGCCAGCAGCGATTGGGAGGGGGCGACAGATACGCAGTATTTT	CASSDWEGATDTQYF
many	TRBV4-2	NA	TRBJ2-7	TGTGCCAGCAGCCAAGGACTAGGTTACGAGCAGTACTTC	CASSQGLGYEQYF
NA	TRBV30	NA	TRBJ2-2	TGTGCCTGGAGTAAATGGGCTAGCGGGGAGCTGTTTTTT	CAWSKWASGELFF
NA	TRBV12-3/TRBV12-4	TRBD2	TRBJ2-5	TGTGCCAGCGTCCGGGGGGGCCGAGAGACCCAGTACTTC	CASVRGGRETQYF
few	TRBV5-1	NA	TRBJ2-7	TGCGCCAGCAGCTTGCGAAGCAATGACTACGAGCAGTACTTC	CASSLRSNDYEQYF
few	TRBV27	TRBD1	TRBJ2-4	TGTGCCAGCAAACTCGGGGGACAGGGTTCGGCCAAAAACATTCAGTACTTC	CASKLGGQGSAKNIQYF
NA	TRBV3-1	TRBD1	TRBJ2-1	TGTGCCAGCAGCCAATCTCTTACAGGGGTCTCCGAGCAGTTCTTC	CASSQSLTGVSEQFF
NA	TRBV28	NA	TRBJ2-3	TGTGCCAGCAGTCCAGATATGTCAGATACGCAGTATTTT	CASSPDMSDTQYF
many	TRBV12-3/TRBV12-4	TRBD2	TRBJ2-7	TGTGCCAGCAGTTCAGGTTCTAGCGGGAGGCACGAGCAGTACTTC	CASSSGSSGRHEQYF
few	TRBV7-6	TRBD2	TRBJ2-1	TGTGCCAGCAGTCCCCTGGAGCGGGGGGGCTTCTACAATGAGCAGTTCTTC	CASSPLERGGFYNEQFF
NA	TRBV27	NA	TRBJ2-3	TGTGCCAGCAGTTTAAGGTGGGCCACAGATACGCAGTATTTT	CASSLRWATDTQYF
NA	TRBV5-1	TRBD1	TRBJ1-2	TGCGCCAGCAGCTTGGAGACAGGGGGAGGTACTAACTATGGCTACACCTTC	CASSLETGGGTNYGYTF
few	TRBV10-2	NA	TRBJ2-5	TGCGCCAGCAGCACAGGGAACCGCCAAGAGACCCAGTACTTC	CASSTGNRQETQYF
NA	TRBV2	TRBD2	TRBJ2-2	TGTGCCAGCATTAGACTAGCGGGAGGGGCGAACACCGGGGAGCTGTTTTTT	CASIRLAGGANTGELFF
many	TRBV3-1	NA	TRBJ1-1	TGTGCCAGCAGCCTAGCTGACAGACCGCACACTGAAGCTTTCTTT	CASSLADRPHTEAFF
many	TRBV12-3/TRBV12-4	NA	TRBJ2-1	TGTGCCAGCAGTTTAGTCAGCAATGAGCAGTTCTTC	CASSLVSNEQFF
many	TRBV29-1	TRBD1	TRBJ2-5	TGCAGCGCCCGGGACAGCTTCGAGACCCAGTACTTC	CSARDSFETQYF
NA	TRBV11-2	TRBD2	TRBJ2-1	TGTGCCAGCAGCTCAAGATTAAGCGGGAGGACCAACAATGAGCAGTTCTTC	CASSSRLSGRTNNEQFF
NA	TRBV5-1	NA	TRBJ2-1	TGCGCCAGCAGCTTCGGCAGCGCCTCCTACAATGAGCAGTTCTTC	CASSFGSASYNEQFF
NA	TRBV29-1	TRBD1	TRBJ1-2	TGCAGCGTTGAAGGACAGGGAATAGTGGGCTACACCTTC	CSVEGQGIVGYTF
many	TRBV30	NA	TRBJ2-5	TGTGCCTGGAGTGTACCTGGGGGGCTAGAGACCCAGTACTTC	CAWSVPGGLETQYF
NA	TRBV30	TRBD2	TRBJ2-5	TGTGCCTGGAGTGTACTAGCGGGATTAGCAGAGACCCAGTACTTC	CAWSVLAGLAETQYF
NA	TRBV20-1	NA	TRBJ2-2	TGCAGTGCTAGCTACAGGAGAAACACCGGGGAGCTGTTTTTT	CSASYRRNTGELFF
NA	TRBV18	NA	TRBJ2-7	TGTGCCAGCTCACCTACCGGGGGTCGGACCTCCTACGAGCAGTACTTC	CASSPTGGRTSYEQYF
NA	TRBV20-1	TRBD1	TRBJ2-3	TGCAGTGCTACCGTAACAGGGGAAAGCACAGATACGCAGTATTTT	CSATVTGESTDTQYF
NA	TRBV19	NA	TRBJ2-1	TGTGCCAGTAGTATAGGGTGGCCGGCGGGGAAATCCTACAATGAGCAGTTCTTC	CASSIGWPAGKSYNEQFF
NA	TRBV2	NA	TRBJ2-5	TGTGCCAGCACCGAGGATTCTTTACAGACCCAGTACTTC	CASTEDSLQTQYF
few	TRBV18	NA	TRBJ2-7	TGTGCCAGCTCACCTCCGACTCTCGCCTACGAGCAGTACTTC	CASSPPTLAYEQYF
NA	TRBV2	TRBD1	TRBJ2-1	TGTGCCATACCGGGACAGGGTGGGGGTGAGCAGTTCTTC	CAIPGQGGGEQFF
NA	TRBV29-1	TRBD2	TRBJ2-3	TGCAGCGGGGCGGGGGGGCCTGGGACAGATACGCAGTATTTT	CSGAGGPGTDTQYF
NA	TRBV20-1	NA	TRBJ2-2	TGCAGTGCTCGAAACCTCCGACAGGCCTCGAACACCGGGGAGCTGTTTTTT	CSARNLRQASNTGELFF
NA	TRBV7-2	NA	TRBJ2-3	TGTGCCAGCAGCAATGACGGGCCCGGAGGGCAGTATTTT	CASSNDGPGGQYF
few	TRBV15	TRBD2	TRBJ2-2	TGTGCCACCAGCAGAGAAGCGGGGCGCACCGGGGAGCTGTTTTTT	CATSREAGRTGELFF
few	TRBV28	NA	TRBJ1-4	TGTGCCAGCAGTTCCTTCGTTAGGGAAACTAATGAAAAACTGTTTTTT	CASSSFVRETNEKLFF
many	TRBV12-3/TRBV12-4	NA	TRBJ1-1	TGTGCCAGCAGACTTAGGGACACCCAAAATAATGAAGCTTTCTTT	CASRLRDTQNNEAFF
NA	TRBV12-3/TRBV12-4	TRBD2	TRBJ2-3	TGTGCCAGCAGTATTAGCGGGAGTATTTGCACAGATACGCAGTATTTT	CASSISGSICTDTQYF
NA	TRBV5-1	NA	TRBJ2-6	TGCGCCAGCAGCTTTTCCCAGGGGACCGGGGCCAACGTCCTGACTTTC	CASSFSQGTGANVLTF
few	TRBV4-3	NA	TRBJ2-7	TGCGCCAGCAGCCAAGATCCACGAGGGAGCCGCGAGCAGTACTTC	CASSQDPRGSREQYF
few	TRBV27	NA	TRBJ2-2	TGTGCCAGCAGTCAACCTCGGGTTCCCGGGGAGCTGTTTTTT	CASSQPRVPGELFF
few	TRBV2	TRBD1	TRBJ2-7	TGTGCCAGCAGTGAAGGAGGGACAGGAGAGTACTTC	CASSEGGTGEYF